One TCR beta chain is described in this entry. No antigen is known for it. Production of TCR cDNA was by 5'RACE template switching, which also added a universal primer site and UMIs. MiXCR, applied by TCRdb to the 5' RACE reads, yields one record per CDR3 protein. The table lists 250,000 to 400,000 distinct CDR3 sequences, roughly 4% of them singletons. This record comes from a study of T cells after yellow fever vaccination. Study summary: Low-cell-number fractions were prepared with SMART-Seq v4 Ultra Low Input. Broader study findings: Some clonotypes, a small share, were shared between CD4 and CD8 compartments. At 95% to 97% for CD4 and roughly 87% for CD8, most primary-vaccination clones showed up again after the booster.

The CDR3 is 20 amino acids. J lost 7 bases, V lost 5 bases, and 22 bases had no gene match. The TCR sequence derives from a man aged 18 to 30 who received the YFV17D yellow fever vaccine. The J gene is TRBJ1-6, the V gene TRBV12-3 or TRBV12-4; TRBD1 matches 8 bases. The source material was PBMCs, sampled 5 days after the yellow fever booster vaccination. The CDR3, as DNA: TGTGCCAGCAGTCCAACCACTCGGGGGACAGGAGGGCCCGGCAATTCACCCCTCCACTTT. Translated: CASSPTTRGTGGPGNSPLHF.